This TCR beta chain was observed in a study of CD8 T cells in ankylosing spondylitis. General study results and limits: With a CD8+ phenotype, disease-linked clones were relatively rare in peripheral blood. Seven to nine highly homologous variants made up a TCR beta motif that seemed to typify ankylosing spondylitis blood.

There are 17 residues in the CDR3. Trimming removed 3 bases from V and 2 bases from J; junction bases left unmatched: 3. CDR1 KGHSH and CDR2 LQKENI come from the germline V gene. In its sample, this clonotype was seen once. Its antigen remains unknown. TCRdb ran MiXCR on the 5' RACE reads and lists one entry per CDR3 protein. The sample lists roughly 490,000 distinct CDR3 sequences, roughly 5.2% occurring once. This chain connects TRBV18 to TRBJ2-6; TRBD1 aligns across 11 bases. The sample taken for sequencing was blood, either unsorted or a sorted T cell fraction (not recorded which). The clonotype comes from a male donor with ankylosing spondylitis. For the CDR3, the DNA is TGTGCCAGCTCACCTCCGGGACAGGGGGCTGGGGCCAACGTCCTGACTTTC. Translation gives CASSPPGQGAGANVLTF.